This T cell receptor beta chain was captured in a study of molecular identifiers for immune sequencing clone quantification. Study-wide results and caveats: Clones that had above 20 RNA copies took up over 99% of effector molecules but under 1% in naive cells.

Researchers sorted naive CD8 T cells as cells that were CD8+CD4-CCR7+CD45RA+. This clonotype was observed a few times. What it recognizes is unknown. The germline V and J ends were trimmed by 1 base and 4 bases, with 14 bases remaining between them. The CDR3 is 15 amino acids. The germline V gene has CDR1 SGHTA and CDR2 FQGNSA. Previously described methods and listed TCR primers were used for bulk TCR libraries. TCRdb analysed the PCR reads with MiXCR anew, one entry per CDR3 protein. The data hold around 460,000 distinct CDR3 sequences, with 25% observed a single time. The receptor was isolated from a human donor in good health. Some libraries in this study had Jurkat cell RNA spiked in. The J gene is TRBJ2-7, the V gene TRBV7-2, with TRBD2 as a possible D gene (6 bases). The sample was naive CD8+ T cells from blood, with Jurkat cell RNA spiked in. Documented subset: FACS-sorted CD8+CD4-CCR7+CD45RA+ naive T cells. The CDR3 protein is CASSLGLGITYEQYF. CDR3 nucleotides: TGTGCCAGCAGCTTAGGACTAGGGATTACTTACGAGCAGTACTTC.